This record covers a single TCR beta chain. This clone was observed at least ten times. The antigen it recognizes is unknown. Per-base quality was not reported, and no clone a single base away is much larger than it. Each donor gave one peripheral blood draw, averaging approximately 0.12 L, which was collected into heparinised tubes. A BD FACSAria II and a panel including CD45RO, CCR7, CD25, CD127, CD95 and CD27 were used to sort naive, central memory, regulatory and stem cell-like memory CD4+ T cells. Purity was above 95% for every sorted population. PBMCs were separated immediately by Lymphoprep density gradient centrifugation and were stained directly, without being cultured. So that batch effects would be minimized, each experiment stained and sorted samples in pairs, pairing one healthy donor with one patient. The CDR3 measures 14 amino acids from cysteine to phenylalanine. Just CDR3 DNA is preserved here, 42 bases in frame from base 1. V lost 7 bases and J lost 3 bases, and the count of bases not matched to a germline gene is 8. Based on the germline V gene, the CDR1 and CDR2 sequences are MDHEN and SYDVKM.

The High Capacity cDNA Reverse Transcription Kit was used to reverse transcribe all of the isolated RNA, meaning that expressed TCRB transcripts were what got sequenced. Deep immunoSEQ sequencing was applied to naive, central memory and regulatory T cell samples, giving an average of approximately 3.8 million total reads per sample. Sorted cells were lysed in RLT buffer, and RNA was extracted using DNase-treated RNeasy Micro or Mini kits according to cell number. Each cell subset was processed on its own to prevent cross-contamination, while patient and healthy donor samples were processed together. The immunoSEQ multiplex PCR was used to amplify TCRB sequences from cDNA, generating 87-bp fragments that spanned the CDR3 region. Sequencing of the amplicons was performed on the Illumina HiSeq platform. Processing in the source paper ran as follows. PCR bias was computationally corrected using synthetic template baselines, reads within Hamming distance 2 were collapsed, and singletons that could not be merged were discarded. Reads were aligned against IMGT to assign V, D and J genes, CDR3 length and insertions or deletions at six rearrangement sites. Within each subset, clonotype counts were normalized to sorted cell number, and only after that were true diversity and Gini coefficients computed with the tcR R package. The overlap coefficient, calculated on TCRB nucleotide sequences, was used to measure repertoire sharing. This is the immuneACCESS table as TCRdb keeps it, with only in-frame sequences that have V and J called. A part of the clones is gone; compared with another copy, unresolved V genes explain less than half, and the rest is unexplained. That table supplies the V and J calls and clone size; D and trimming were determined from the DNA. This sample is represented by about 180,000 clones; approximately 8% of them were singletons. The top ten constitute about 1% of the sample.

This entry comes from a study of beta chain features in type 1 diabetes (dated by TCRdb to 2017 to 2018). Concerning the study at large: Patients and healthy donors did not differ in mean age, gender distribution, total cell number or subset yield. A total of some 110 million sorted cells were examined across all samples, and a strong correlation was observed between cell number per subset and RNA yield. The study compared TCRB repertoires of sorted circulating CD4+ T cell subsets between recently diagnosed type 1 diabetes patients and matched healthy donors. Whereas all 30 or so donors provided naive and central memory subsets, regulatory and stem cell-like memory subsets were isolated from just 8 patients and about 8 healthy donors. What the authors observed across the whole study: Because the HLA sub-analyses included only small numbers of individuals, any influence of HLA type on TCRB rearrangement was left unresolved. In all four CD4+ subsets, TCRB CDR3 length was moderately but significantly shorter in type 1 diabetes patients. PCR may preferentially amplify shorter templates, but because patient and control samples were amplified and corrected together, any resulting skew would affect both groups equally. At VDJ recombination sites, patients with type 1 diabetes made fewer insertions and deleted more nucleotides, a pattern implying thymic rearrangement abnormalities. Because cDNA rather than genomic DNA was sequenced, highly expressing activated cells could have been over-represented, although no difference in activation and CD3 levels was found between groups. Naive, central memory and regulatory TCRB repertoires appeared more similar among patients than among healthy donors.

The V gene is TRBV28 and the J gene is TRBJ2-5, with 7 bases in between that match TRBD2. The sample was central memory CD4+ T cells from blood. This TCR derives from a woman in her thirties or forties with type 1 diabetes. Read as DNA, the sequence is TGTGCCAGCACCAGACTAGCTACCGAAGAGACCCAGTACTTC. It specifies CASTRLATEETQYF.